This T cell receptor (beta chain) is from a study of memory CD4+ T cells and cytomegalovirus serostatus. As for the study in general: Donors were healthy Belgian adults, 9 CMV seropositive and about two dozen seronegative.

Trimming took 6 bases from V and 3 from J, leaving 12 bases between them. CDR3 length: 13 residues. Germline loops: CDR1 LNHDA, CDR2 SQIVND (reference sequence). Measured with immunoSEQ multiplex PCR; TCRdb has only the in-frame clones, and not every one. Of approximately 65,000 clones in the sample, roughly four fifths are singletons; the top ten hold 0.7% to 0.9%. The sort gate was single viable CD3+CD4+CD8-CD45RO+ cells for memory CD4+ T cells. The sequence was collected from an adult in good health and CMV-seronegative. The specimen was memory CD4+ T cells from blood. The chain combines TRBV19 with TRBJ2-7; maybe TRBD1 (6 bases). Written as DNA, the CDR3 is TGTGCCAGTAGGCCCGGACAGAACTACGAGCAGTACTTC. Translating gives CASRPGQNYEQYF.